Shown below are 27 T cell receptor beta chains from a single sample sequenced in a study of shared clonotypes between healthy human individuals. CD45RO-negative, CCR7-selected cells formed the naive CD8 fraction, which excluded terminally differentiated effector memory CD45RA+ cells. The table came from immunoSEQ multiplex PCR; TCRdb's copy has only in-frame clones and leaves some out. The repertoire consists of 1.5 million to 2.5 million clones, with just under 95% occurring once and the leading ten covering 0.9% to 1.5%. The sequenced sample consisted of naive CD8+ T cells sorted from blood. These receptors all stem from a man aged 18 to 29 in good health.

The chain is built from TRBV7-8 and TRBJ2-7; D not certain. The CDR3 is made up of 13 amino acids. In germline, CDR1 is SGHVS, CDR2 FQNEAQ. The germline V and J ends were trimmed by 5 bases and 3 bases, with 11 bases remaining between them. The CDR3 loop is CASSLGWSYEQYF. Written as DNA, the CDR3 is TGTGCCAGCAGCCTGGGGTGGAGCTACGAGCAGTACTTC.

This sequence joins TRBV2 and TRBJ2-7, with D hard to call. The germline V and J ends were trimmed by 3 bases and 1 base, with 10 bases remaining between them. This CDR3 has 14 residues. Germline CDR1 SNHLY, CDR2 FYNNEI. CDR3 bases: TGTGCCAGCAGTGATTGGGCGGTGTCCTACGAGCAGTACTTC. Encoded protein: CASSDWAVSYEQYF.

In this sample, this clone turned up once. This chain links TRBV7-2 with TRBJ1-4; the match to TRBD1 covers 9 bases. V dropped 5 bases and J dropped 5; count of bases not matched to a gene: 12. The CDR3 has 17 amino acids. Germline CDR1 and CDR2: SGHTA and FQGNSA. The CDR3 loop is CASSRGTGLRGNEKLFF. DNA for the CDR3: TGTGCCAGCAGCCGCGGGACAGGGCTTAGGGGAAATGAAAAACTGTTTTTT. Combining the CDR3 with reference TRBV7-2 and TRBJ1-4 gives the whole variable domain GAGVSQSPSNKVTEKGKDVELRCDPISGHTALYWYRQSLGQGLEFLIYFQGNSAPDKSGLPSDRFSAERTGGSVSTLTIQRTQQEDSAVYLCASSRGTGLRGNEKLFFGSGTQLSVL.

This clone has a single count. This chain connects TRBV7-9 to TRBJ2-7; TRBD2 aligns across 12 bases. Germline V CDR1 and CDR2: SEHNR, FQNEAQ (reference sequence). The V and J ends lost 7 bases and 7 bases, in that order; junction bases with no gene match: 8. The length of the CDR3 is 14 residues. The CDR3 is CASTGLAGVGEQYF. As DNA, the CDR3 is TGTGCCAGCACGGGACTAGCGGGCGTGGGGGAGCAGTACTTC.

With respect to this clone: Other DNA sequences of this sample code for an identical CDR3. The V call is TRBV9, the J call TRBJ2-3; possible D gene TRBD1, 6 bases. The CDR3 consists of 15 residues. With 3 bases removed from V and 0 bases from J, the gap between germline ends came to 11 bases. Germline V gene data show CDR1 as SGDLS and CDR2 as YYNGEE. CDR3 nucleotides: TGTGCCAGCAGCGAGACAGGCTTTAGCACAGATACGCAGTATTTT. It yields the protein CASSETGFSTDTQYF.

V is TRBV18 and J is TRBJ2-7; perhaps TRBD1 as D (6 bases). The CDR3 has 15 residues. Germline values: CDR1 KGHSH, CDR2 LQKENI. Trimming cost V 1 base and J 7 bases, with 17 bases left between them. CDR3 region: CASSPRWTETREQYF. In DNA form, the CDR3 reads TGTGCCAGCTCACCACGATGGACAGAGACACGGGAGCAGTACTTC.

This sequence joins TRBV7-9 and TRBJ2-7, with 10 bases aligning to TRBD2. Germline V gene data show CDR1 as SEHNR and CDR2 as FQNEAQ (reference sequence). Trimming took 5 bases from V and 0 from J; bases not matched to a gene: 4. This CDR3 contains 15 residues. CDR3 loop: CASSGRTSGSYEQYF. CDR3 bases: TGTGCCAGCAGCGGCCGGACTAGCGGCTCCTACGAGCAGTACTTC.

Here the CDR3 DNA reads TGTGCCACCAGCAGAGAGGGGGATCAGCCCCAGCATTTT. It encodes CATSREGDQPQHF. The chain combines TRBV15 with TRBJ1-5; D perhaps matches TRBD1 (5 bases). The CDR3 loop spans 13 amino acids. In germline, CDR1 is LNHNV, CDR2 YYDKDF (reference sequence). Trimming stripped 0 bases from V and 5 bases from J, with 5 bases between.

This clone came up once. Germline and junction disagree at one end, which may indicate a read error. CDR3 region: CANSSETGTYEQYF. The CDR3 region has the DNA TGCGCCAACAGCTCAGAGACAGGTACCTACGAGCAGTACTTC. The rearrangement uses TRBV4-1 and TRBJ2-7; D possibly corresponds to TRBD1 (6 bases). Germline V CDR1 and CDR2: MGHRA, YSYEKL. The length of the CDR3 is 14 residues.

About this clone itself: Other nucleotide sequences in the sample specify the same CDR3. CDR3 loop: CASSLDRANTEAFF. Written as DNA, the CDR3 is TGTGCCAGCAGTCTCGACAGGGCGAACACTGAAGCTTTCTTT. The chain combines TRBV6-5 with TRBJ1-1; 7 nucleotides align to TRBD1. V lost 5 bases and J lost 1; bases outside the gene matches: 4. Germline CDR1 MNHEY, CDR2 SVGAGI. The CDR3 length is 14 residues.

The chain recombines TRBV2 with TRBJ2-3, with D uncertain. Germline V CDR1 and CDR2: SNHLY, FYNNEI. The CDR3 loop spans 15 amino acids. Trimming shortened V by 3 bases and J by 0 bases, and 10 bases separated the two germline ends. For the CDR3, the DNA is TGTGCCAGCAGTGAGATAGCCTCTAGCACAGATACGCAGTATTTT. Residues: CASSEIASSTDTQYF.

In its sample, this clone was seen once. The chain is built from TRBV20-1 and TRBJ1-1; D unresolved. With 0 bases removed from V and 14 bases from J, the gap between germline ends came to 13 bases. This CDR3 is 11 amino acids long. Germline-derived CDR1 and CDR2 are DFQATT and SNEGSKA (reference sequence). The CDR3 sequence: CSARDGQRPFF. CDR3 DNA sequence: TGCAGTGCTAGAGATGGGCAAAGGCCCTTCTTT.

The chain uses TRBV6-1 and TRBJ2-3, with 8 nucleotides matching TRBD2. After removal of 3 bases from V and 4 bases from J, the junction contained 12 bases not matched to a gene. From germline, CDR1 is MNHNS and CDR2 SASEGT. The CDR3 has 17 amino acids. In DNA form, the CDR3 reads TGTGCCAGCAGTGAGGCAACTTATAGCGGGGAAGCAGATACGCAGTATTTT. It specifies CASSEATYSGEADTQYF.

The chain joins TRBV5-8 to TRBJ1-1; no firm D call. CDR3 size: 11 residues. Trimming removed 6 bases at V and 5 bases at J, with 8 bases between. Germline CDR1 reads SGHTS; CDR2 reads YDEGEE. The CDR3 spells CASIRGTEAFF. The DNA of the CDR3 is TGTGCCAGCATCCGAGGGACTGAAGCTTTCTTT.

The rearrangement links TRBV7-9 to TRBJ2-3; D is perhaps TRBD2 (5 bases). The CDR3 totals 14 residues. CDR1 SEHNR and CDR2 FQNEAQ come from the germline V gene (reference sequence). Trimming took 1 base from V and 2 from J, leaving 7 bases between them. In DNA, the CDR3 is TGTGCCAGCAGCTTAGGGGAGATCACAGATACGCAGTATTTT. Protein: CASSLGEITDTQYF.

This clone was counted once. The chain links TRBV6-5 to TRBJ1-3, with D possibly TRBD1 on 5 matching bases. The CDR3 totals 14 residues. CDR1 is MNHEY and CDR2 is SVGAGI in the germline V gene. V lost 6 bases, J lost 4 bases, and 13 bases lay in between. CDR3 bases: TGTGCCAGCAGGATCCGGGGCACCGGAAACACCATATATTTT. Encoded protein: CASRIRGTGNTIYF.

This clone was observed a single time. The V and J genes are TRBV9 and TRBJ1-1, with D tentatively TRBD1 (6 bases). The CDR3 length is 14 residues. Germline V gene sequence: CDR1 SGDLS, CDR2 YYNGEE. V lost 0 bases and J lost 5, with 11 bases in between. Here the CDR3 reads CASSVVGQGTEAFF. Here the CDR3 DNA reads TGTGCCAGCAGCGTAGTAGGGCAGGGGACTGAAGCTTTCTTT.

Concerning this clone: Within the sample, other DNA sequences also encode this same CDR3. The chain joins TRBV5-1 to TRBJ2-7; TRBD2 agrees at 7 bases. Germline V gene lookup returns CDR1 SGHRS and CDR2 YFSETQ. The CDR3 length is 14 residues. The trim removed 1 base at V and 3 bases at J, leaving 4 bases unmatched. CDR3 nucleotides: TGCGCCAGCAGCTTGTCCCCGGGGGGCTACGAGCAGTACTTC. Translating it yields CASSLSPGGYEQYF. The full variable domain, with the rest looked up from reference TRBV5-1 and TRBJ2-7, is KAGVTQTPRYLIKTRGQQVTLSCSPISGHRSVSWYQQTPGQGLQFLFEYFSETQRNKGNFPGRFSGRQFSNSRSEMNVSTLELGDSALYLCASSLSPGGYEQYFGPGTRLTVT.

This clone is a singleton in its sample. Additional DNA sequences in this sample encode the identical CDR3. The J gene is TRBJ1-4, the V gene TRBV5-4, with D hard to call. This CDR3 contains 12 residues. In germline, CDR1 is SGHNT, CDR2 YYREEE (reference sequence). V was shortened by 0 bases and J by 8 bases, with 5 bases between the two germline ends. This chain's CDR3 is CASSLAGEKLFF. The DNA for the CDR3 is TGTGCCAGCAGCTTGGCGGGGGAAAAACTGTTTTTT.

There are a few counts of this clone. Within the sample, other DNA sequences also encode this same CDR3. CDR3 sequence (DNA): TGTGCCAGCAGTTTAGGTGGTAATTCACCCCTCCACTTT. Protein: CASSLGGNSPLHF. The chain joins TRBV27 to TRBJ1-6; D unclear. The V gene lost 2 bases and the J gene lost 6 bases, with 5 bases spanning the gap. Germline V CDR1 and CDR2: MNHEY, SMNVEV (reference sequence). The CDR3 totals 13 residues.

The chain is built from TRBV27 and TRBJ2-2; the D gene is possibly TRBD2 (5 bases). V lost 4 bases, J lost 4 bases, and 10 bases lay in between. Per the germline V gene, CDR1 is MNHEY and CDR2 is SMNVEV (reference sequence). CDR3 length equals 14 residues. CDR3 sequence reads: CASSYLAPTGELFF. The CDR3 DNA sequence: TGTGCCAGCAGTTACCTAGCCCCCACCGGGGAGCTGTTTTTT.

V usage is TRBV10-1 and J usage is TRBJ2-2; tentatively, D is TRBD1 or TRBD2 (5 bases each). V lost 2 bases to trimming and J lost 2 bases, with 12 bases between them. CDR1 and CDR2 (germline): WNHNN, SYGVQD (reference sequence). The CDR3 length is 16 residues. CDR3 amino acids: CASSEIGTQNTGELFF. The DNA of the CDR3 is TGCGCCAGCAGTGAGATCGGGACCCAAAACACCGGGGAGCTGTTTTTT.

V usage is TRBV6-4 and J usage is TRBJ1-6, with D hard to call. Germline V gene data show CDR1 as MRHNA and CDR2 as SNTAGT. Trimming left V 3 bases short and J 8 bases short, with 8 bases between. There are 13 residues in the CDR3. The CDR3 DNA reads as TGTGCCAGCAGTGAGGACGGGGATTCACCCCTCCACTTT. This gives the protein CASSEDGDSPLHF.

This CDR3 reads CASSQVEGGHGSYEQYF. The DNA of the CDR3 is TGCGCCAGCAGCCAAGTCGAGGGGGGGCACGGCTCCTACGAGCAGTACTTC. The chain employs TRBV4-1 and TRBJ2-7; TRBD2 might be the D (7 bases). The ends were cut back, 1 base at V and 0 bases at J, with 16 bases in the middle. CDR1 is MGHRA and CDR2 is YSYEKL in the germline V gene. The CDR3 spans 17 residues.

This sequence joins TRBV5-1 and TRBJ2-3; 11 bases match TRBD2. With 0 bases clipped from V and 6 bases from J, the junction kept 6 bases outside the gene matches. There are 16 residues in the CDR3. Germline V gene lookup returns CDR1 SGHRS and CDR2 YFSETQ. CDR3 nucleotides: TGCGCCAGCAGCTTGGCCTCTAGCGGGGGGCGCGATACGCAGTATTTT. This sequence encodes CASSLASSGGRDTQYF.

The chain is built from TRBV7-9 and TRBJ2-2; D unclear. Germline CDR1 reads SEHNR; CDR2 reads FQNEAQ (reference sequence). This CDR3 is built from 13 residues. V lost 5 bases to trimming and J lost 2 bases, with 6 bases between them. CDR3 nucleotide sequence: TGTGCCAGCAGCACCACTAACACCGGGGAGCTGTTTTTT. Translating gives CASSTTNTGELFF.

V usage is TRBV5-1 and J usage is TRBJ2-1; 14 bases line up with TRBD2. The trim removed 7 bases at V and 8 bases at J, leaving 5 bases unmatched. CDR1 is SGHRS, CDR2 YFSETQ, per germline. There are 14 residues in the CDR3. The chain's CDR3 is CASRTSGRYHEQFF. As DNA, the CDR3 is TGCGCCAGCCGGACTAGCGGGAGGTACCATGAGCAGTTCTTC. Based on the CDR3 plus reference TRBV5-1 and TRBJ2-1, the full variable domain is KAGVTQTPRYLIKTRGQQVTLSCSPISGHRSVSWYQQTPGQGLQFLFEYFSETQRNKGNFPGRFSGRQFSNSRSEMNVSTLELGDSALYLCASRTSGRYHEQFFGPGTRLTVL.